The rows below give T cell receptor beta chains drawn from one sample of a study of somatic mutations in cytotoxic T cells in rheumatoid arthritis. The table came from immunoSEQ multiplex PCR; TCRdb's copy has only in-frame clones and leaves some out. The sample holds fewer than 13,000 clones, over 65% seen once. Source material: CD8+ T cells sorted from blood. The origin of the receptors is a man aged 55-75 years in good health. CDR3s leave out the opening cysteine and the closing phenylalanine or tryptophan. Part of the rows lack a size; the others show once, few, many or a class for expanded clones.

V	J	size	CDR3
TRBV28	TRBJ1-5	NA	ASTAGTGDSQPQH
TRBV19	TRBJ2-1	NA	ASSIYLGGRNNEQF
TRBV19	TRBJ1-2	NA	ASTAGLRGYT
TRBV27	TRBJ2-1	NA	ASRYQTGTRGEQF
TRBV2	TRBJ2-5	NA	ASSDLSGTQETQY
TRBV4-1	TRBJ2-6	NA	ASSQESSSGANVLT
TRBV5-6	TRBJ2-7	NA	ASSLQGSYEQY
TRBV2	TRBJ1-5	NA	ASSLGQTITPQH
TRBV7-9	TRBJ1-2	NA	ASSHSGTGYIGYT
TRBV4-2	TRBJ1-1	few	ASSQGQGYTEAF
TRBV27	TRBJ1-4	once	ASRQAAGGELF
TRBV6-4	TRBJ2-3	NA	ASSISGGDTDTQY
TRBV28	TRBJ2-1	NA	ASSFRRYEQF
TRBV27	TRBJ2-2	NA	ASSMTSGVTGELF
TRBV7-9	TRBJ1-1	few	ASSLNPYGNTEAF
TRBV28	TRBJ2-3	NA	ASSFRQADTDTQY
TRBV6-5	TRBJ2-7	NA	ASSYADESYEQY
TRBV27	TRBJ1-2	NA	ASSFKPGTASGYT
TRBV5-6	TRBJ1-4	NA	ASSNGDGPNEKLF
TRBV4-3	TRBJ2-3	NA	ASSPTVTSVPDTQY
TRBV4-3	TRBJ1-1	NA	ASSQDWGDTEAF
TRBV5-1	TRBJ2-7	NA	ASSPASAGQGVYEQY
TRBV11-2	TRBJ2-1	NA	ASSLTWTSGSLEQF
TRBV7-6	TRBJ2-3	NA	ASSPTGTDTQY
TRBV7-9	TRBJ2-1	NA	ATGRTSYNEQF
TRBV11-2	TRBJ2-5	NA	ASSFLGTGPQETQY
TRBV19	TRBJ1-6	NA	ASSITQAGNSPLH
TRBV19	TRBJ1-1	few	ASRLEGNTEAF
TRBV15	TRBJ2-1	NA	ATGTPRSYNEQF
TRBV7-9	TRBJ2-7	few	ASSLADGGPFYEQY
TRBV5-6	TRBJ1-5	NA	ASSASGQGYQPQH
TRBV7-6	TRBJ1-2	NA	ASSLGEGYGYT
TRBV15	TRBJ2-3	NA	ATSREASGGTDTQY
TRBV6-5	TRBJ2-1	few	ASSFLDGEYNEQF
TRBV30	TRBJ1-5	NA	AWSLRVGNQPQH
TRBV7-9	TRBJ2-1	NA	ASSTRYNEQF
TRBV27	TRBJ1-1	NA	ASSHKVLTGTTEAF
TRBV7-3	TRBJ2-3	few	ASSKLAGGITDTQY
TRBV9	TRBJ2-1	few	ASSGPRDRVVNEQF
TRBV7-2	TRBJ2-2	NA	ASSLGAYTGELF
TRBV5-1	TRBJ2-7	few	ASSARDRGYEQY
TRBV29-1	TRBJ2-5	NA	SVELGRGQRETQY
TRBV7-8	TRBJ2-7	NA	ASSPPDRFYEQY
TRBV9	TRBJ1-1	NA	ASSVGTHTEAF